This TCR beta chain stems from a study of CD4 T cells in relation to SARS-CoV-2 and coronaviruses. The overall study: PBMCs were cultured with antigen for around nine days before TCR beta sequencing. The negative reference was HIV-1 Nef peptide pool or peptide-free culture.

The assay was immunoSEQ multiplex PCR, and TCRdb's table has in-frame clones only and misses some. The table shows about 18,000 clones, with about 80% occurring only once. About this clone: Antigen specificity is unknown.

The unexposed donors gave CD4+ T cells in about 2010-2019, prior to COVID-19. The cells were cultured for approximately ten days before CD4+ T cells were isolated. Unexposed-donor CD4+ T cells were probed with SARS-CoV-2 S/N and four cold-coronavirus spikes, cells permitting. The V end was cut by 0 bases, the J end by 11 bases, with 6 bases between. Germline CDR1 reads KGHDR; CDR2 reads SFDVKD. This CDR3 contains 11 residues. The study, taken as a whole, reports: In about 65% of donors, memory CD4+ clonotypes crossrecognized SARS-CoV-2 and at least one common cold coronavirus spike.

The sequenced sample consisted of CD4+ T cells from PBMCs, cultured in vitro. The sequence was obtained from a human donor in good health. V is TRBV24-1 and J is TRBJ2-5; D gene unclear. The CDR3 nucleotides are TGTGCCACCAGTGATTTGGGGCGTCAGTACTTC. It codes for CATSDLGRQYF.